This T cell receptor beta chain was sequenced for a study of blood T cell repertoires in COVID-19. The overall study: The analysed material was cDNA or gDNA that came from T cells, B-cell-depleted T cells, or PBMCs.

This clone appeared a single time. Authors' analysis steps: Reference gene primer amplification in the assay estimated nucleated cell counts. Assay: immunoSEQ multiplex PCR; the TCRdb copy retains only in-frame clones and omits some. V and J calls and clone size are as listed in that table; D and trimming were resolved from the DNA. The sample has tens of thousands of clones; 80% to 90% are singletons. The sequenced sample was peripheral blood. The receptor's source is a woman aged 70-85 years with acute or convalescent COVID-19.

For the CDR3, the DNA is TGCAGTGCTAGTCACAGGGGGCAACCTTCCCAAAGGACCCAGTACTTC. Translating it yields CSASHRGQPSQRTQYF. The rearrangement links TRBV20-1 to TRBJ2-5, with TRBD1 matching 9 bases. The CDR3 has 16 amino acids. Germline V CDR1 and CDR2: DFQATT, SNEGSKA (reference sequence). Germline trimming cut 3 bases from V and 7 bases from J; bases unmatched to any gene: 15.